Given below is one T cell receptor beta chain in context. This specimen comes from a study of CD8 T cells in Susac syndrome. J lost 1 base, V lost 4 bases, and 6 bases had no gene match. The CDR3 runs to 15 residues. Germline CDR1 reads SGHRS; CDR2 reads YFSETQ. The CD8+ and CD4+ T cells were isolated magnetically using a negative isolation approach, whereas the TEMRA cells were enriched by FACS. With random hexamers, reverse transcription was performed on about 0.5 to 1 ug of RNA. TCRdb used MiXCR to reprocess the immunoSEQ multiplex PCR reads, holding one entry per CDR3 protein. The sample shows hundreds of thousands of distinct CDR3 sequences, roughly 85% of them seen only once.

Sequencing was done on a sample of CD8+ T cells from PBMCs. The chain has TRBV5-1 and TRBJ2-7, with 9 bases that match TRBD1. The TCR sequence derives from a human donor with multiple sclerosis. CDR3 DNA: TGCGCCAGCAGCCTCGCCGGGACAGGGTCCTACGAGCAGTACTTC. It codes for CASSLAGTGSYEQYF.